The present entry profiles one T cell receptor beta chain with its context. The source of the sample is a study of T cell responses to AZD1222 COVID-19 vaccine. TCRdb keeps only in-frame clones here, not all; method: immunoSEQ multiplex PCR. The table shows approximately 120,000 clones, with 88% occurring only once. Per germline, CDR1 KGHSH and CDR2 LQKENI. The CDR3 runs 16 residues. V gave up 3 bases and J gave up 6 bases; unmatched junction bases: 10. The sequence was collected from an adult in good health. The sample was peripheral blood, taken on day 0 of MenACWY control vaccination. The chain is built from TRBV18 and TRBJ1-2, with TRBD1 matching over 10 bases. Here the CDR3 DNA reads TGTGCCAGCTCACCCCTTGACAGGGGGCCCCAGGATGGCTACACCTTC. It translates to CASSPLDRGPQDGYTF. Filled out from reference TRBV18 and TRBJ1-2, the complete variable domain reads NAGVMQNPRHLVRRRGQEARLRCSPMKGHSHVYWYRQLPEEGLKFMVYLQKENIIDESGMPKERFSAEFPKEGPSILRIQQVVRGDSAAYFCASSPLDRGPQDGYTFGSGTRLTVV.